These T cell receptor beta chains were read from a single sample in a study of beta chain features in type 1 diabetes. Data came from immunoSEQ multiplex PCR; TCRdb stores just in-frame clones and leaves some out. The sample yields 240,000 or so clones, roughly 22% seen once. Source material: naive CD4+ T cells from blood. These TCRs come from a woman between 40 and 50 years old with type 1 diabetes. Both conserved end residues are part of each CDR3. The D gene is left open where the match is weak. Expanded clones get a size class; other rows say once, few or many, or leave the size out.

clone_size	d_call	j_call	v_call	cdr3_aa	cdr3_nt
.	TRBD1	TRBJ2-5	TRBV25-1	CASSPRTGIETQYF	TGTGCCAGCAGTCCCCGGACAGGGATAGAGACCCAGTACTTC
few	.	TRBJ1-2	TRBV9	CASSVTDGDYGYTF	TGTGCCAGCAGCGTGACGGACGGGGACTATGGCTACACCTTC
.	TRBD1	TRBJ1-2	TRBV5-4	CASSSDREGYTF	TGTGCCAGCAGCTCCGACAGGGAAGGCTACACCTTC
.	TRBD2	TRBJ2-5	TRBV7-2	CASTISGSGETQYF	TGTGCCAGCACCATTAGCGGGAGTGGGGAGACCCAGTACTTC
.	.	TRBJ2-3	TRBV7-3	CASSSPGERASTDTQYF	TGTGCCAGCAGCTCCCCGGGAGAGCGGGCAAGCACAGATACGCAGTATTTT
.	.	TRBJ2-1	TRBV5-4	CASSLSQGHEQFF	TGTGCCAGCAGTCTCTCTCAGGGCCATGAGCAGTTCTTC
.	.	TRBJ1-1	TRBV5-1	CASNPGRGLNTEAFF	TGCGCCAGCAATCCCGGAAGGGGTTTGAACACTGAAGCTTTCTTT
.	.	TRBJ2-2	TRBV6-1	CASSAAQANTGELFF	TGTGCCAGCAGTGCTGCCCAGGCGAACACCGGGGAGCTGTTTTTT
few	.	TRBJ2-3	TRBV2	CASSAGTGGTDTQYF	TGTGCCAGCAGTGCGGGGACTGGGGGAACAGATACGCAGTATTTT
.	TRBD2	TRBJ2-7	TRBV7-9	CASRGLGLASWHEQYF	TGTGCCAGCAGGGGACTGGGACTAGCATCGTGGCACGAGCAGTACTTC
.	.	TRBJ2-5	TRBV19	CASTPPGQQETQYF	TGTGCCAGTACCCCCCCCGGACAGCAAGAGACCCAGTACTTC
few	TRBD1	TRBJ2-3	TRBV18	CASSPEGQGYADTQYF	TGTGCCAGCTCACCAGAGGGACAGGGGTACGCAGATACGCAGTATTTT
.	.	TRBJ2-5	TRBV7-9	CASSLGGGVKTQYF	TGTGCCAGCAGCTTAGGCGGGGGCGTGAAGACCCAGTACTTC
.	TRBD1	TRBJ2-6	TRBV7-9	CASSAGTGGRSGANVLTF	TGTGCCAGCAGCGCCGGGACAGGGGGCCGCTCTGGGGCCAACGTCCTGACTTTC
.	TRBD2	TRBJ2-2	TRBV23-1	CASSPEREFDGELFF	TGCGCCAGCAGCCCCGAGCGGGAGTTTGACGGGGAGCTGTTTTTT
once	TRBD1	TRBJ2-3	TRBV30	CAWNDRGGRDTQYF	TGTGCCTGGAACGACAGGGGCGGGCGAGATACGCAGTATTTT
.	TRBD1	TRBJ2-7	TRBV7-9	CASSPGQEEAYEQYF	TGTGCCAGCAGCCCAGGACAGGAGGAGGCCTACGAGCAGTACTTC
.	.	TRBJ2-7	TRBV7-2	CASSSKGLTYEQYF	TGTGCCAGCAGCTCCAAGGGGCTCACCTACGAGCAGTACTTC
few	.	TRBJ2-5	TRBV4-2	CASSQEAEETQYF	TGTGCCAGCAGCCAAGAAGCTGAAGAGACCCAGTACTTC
.	TRBD2	TRBJ2-1	TRBV7-6	CASSLVAGGPVEQFF	TGTGCCAGCAGCTTAGTAGCGGGAGGGCCGGTTGAGCAGTTCTTC
.	.	TRBJ2-5	TRBV25-1	CASSESSTGTQYF	TGTGCCAGCAGTGAGAGCTCTACGGGGACCCAGTACTTC
.	.	TRBJ1-2	TRBV15	CATSRQGMNYGYTF	TGTGCCACCAGCAGACAGGGGATGAACTATGGCTACACCTTC
few	.	TRBJ1-1	TRBV30	CAWSRQGNEAFF	TGTGCCTGGAGTCGGCAGGGGAATGAAGCTTTCTTT
.	.	TRBJ2-5	TRBV29-1	CSVDPAGRRETQYF	TGCAGCGTTGATCCCGCAGGGAGGAGAGAGACCCAGTACTTC
few	TRBD1	TRBJ1-2	TRBV15	CATSADGQVVYTF	TGTGCCACCAGCGCCGACGGACAGGTTGTCTACACCTTC
.	TRBD1	TRBJ2-5	TRBV19	CASSIQGVQETQYF	TGTGCCAGTAGTATACAGGGGGTCCAAGAGACCCAGTACTTC
.	TRBD1	TRBJ2-7	TRBV19	CASSRQGASEQYF	TGTGCCAGTAGCAGACAGGGGGCGAGCGAGCAGTACTTC
few	.	TRBJ1-4	TRBV29-1	CSVRSATTNEKLFF	TGCAGCGTTCGGAGCGCCACAACTAATGAAAAACTGTTTTTT
.	.	TRBJ1-1	TRBV27	CASSQTGTRVNTEAFF	TGTGCCAGCAGCCAAACAGGGACGAGGGTGAACACTGAAGCTTTCTTT
once	TRBD2	TRBJ2-1	TRBV28	CASSLSASGALEQFF	TGTGCCAGCAGTTTATCGGCTAGCGGGGCCTTGGAGCAGTTCTTC
.	TRBD1	TRBJ1-1	TRBV5-1	CASGTGTGGTEAFF	TGCGCCAGCGGCACTGGGACAGGGGGGACTGAAGCTTTCTTT
few	.	TRBJ2-1	TRBV9	CASNSQPFGSLSYNEQFF	TGTGCCAGCAACTCCCAACCGTTCGGGAGTCTATCCTACAATGAGCAGTTCTTC
.	.	TRBJ1-3	TRBV6-5	CASSYSYRASGNTIYF	TGTGCCAGCAGTTACTCTTACAGGGCTTCTGGAAACACCATATATTTT
.	.	TRBJ2-2	TRBV9	CASSVTGPNTGELFF	TGTGCCAGCAGCGTAACGGGTCCTAACACCGGGGAGCTGTTTTTT
few	.	TRBJ1-5	TRBV28	CASSSTGMGNQPQHF	TGTGCCAGCAGTTCGACCGGGATGGGCAATCAGCCCCAGCATTTT
few	.	TRBJ2-1	TRBV6-5	CASSYSWGLEQFF	TGTGCCAGCAGTTACTCGTGGGGCCTGGAGCAGTTCTTC
.	TRBD2	TRBJ2-7	TRBV5-4	CASSLASGGDEQYF	TGTGCCAGCAGCTTGGCTAGCGGGGGGGACGAGCAGTACTTC
.	.	TRBJ2-3	TRBV7-9	CASSLVRGKGDTQYF	TGTGCCAGCAGCTTAGTAAGGGGCAAAGGAGATACGCAGTATTTT
once	.	TRBJ1-4	TRBV9	CASSVGLQGSEKLFF	TGTGCCAGCAGCGTAGGTCTTCAGGGGAGCGAAAAACTGTTTTTT
few	.	TRBJ2-3	TRBV18	CASSPQGSTDTQYF	TGTGCCAGCTCACCCCAGGGTTCGACAGATACGCAGTATTTT
.	TRBD2	TRBJ2-1	TRBV30	CAWRPPRGTSGSRNNEQFF	TGTGCCTGGAGGCCGCCGAGAGGGACTAGCGGGAGTCGGAACAATGAGCAGTTCTTC
few	.	TRBJ2-2	TRBV29-1	CSVGGANTGELFF	TGCAGCGTTGGGGGGGCGAACACCGGGGAGCTGTTTTTT
few	.	TRBJ2-1	TRBV5-1	CASSLDTGSEREQFF	TGCGCCAGCAGCTTGGATACAGGGAGTGAACGTGAGCAGTTCTTC
few	TRBD2	TRBJ2-3	TRBV9	CASSPREREDTDTQYF	TGTGCCAGCAGCCCCCGAGAGCGGGAGGACACAGATACGCAGTATTTT
few	.	TRBJ2-5	TRBV4-3	CASSLGETQYF	TGCGCCAGCAGCCTCGGGGAGACCCAGTACTTC